Following are 24 T cell receptor beta chains from one sample sequenced in a study of PD-L1 blockade in urothelial cancer. The assay was immunoSEQ multiplex PCR, and TCRdb's table has in-frame clones only and misses some. The sample lists nearly 50,000 clones, approximately 81% occurring once. The time point is: peripheral blood 6 weeks after treatment start. Sample: PBMCs, taken around atezolizumab (anti-PD-L1) treatment. These receptors originate from a man between 65 and 79 years old with urothelial cancer.

The chain links TRBV5-1 to TRBJ2-7; TRBD1 aligns across 12 bases. Germline V gives CDR1 SGHRS, CDR2 YFSETQ. The CDR3 runs to 14 residues. V was clipped by 0 bases and J by 7 bases; unmatched bases: 2. CDR3 region: CASSLGDRGREQYF. The CDR3 nucleotides read TGCGCCAGCAGCTTGGGGGACAGGGGGCGTGAGCAGTACTTC.

This rearrangement joins TRBV7-2 to TRBJ2-3, with 12 nucleotides matching TRBD2. The CDR3 is made up of 16 amino acids. Germline CDR1 and CDR2: SGHTA and FQGNSA. V dropped 1 base and J dropped 5; count of bases not matched to a gene: 4. The CDR3 protein is CASSLVLAGGLDTQYF. The CDR3 nucleotides are TGTGCCAGCAGCTTAGTGCTAGCGGGAGGGTTAGATACGCAGTATTTT.

The chain recombines TRBV19 with TRBJ1-2, with D perhaps TRBD1 (5 bases). The CDR3 loop spans 17 amino acids. In germline, CDR1 is LNHDA, CDR2 SQIVND (reference sequence). V was shortened by 1 base and J by 6 bases, with 21 bases between the two germline ends. The CDR3 sequence: CASSIVDSPLSSNGYTF. In nucleotides, the CDR3 is TGTGCCAGTAGTATAGTAGACAGCCCGCTATCGTCGAATGGCTACACCTTC.

The rearrangement links TRBV28 to TRBJ2-7; D unresolved. There are 12 residues in the CDR3. Per the germline V gene, CDR1 is MDHEN and CDR2 is SYDVKM. Trimming took 3 bases from V and 3 from J, leaving 6 bases between them. The CDR3 reads CASSFAGYEQYF. The CDR3 DNA sequence: TGTGCCAGCAGTTTCGCCGGCTACGAGCAGTACTTC.

This clone has only a few counts. This chain uses TRBV5-6 with TRBJ1-2; a possible D gene is TRBD1 (6 bases). Germline V gene data show CDR1 as SGHDT and CDR2 as YYEEEE. The length of the CDR3 is 14 residues. Trimming removed 2 bases at V and 2 bases at J, with 10 bases between. CDR3 in amino acids: CASSFGRGNYGYTF. The CDR3 DNA follows: TGTGCCAGCAGCTTTGGCAGGGGCAACTATGGCTACACCTTC.

The V gene is TRBV11-2, the J gene TRBJ2-3; 10 nucleotides align to TRBD2. V lost 4 bases and J lost 1; bases outside the gene matches: 5. The CDR3 totals 16 residues. Germline CDR1 reads SGHAT; CDR2 reads FQNNGV. The CDR3 is CASSSAGGPGTDTQYF. CDR3 bases: TGTGCCAGCAGCTCAGCGGGAGGGCCGGGCACAGATACGCAGTATTTT.

This clone has just one count. J is TRBJ1-1 and V is TRBV2; 9 bases align to TRBD1. Looked up from germline, CDR1 is SNHLY and CDR2 is FYNNEI. The CDR3 is 13 amino acids. The V and J ends lost 6 bases and 5 bases, in that order; junction bases with no gene match: 4. The CDR3 protein is CASSGQGRTEAFF. The DNA for the CDR3 is TGTGCCAGCAGCGGACAGGGGAGGACTGAAGCTTTCTTT.

The chain couples TRBV6-6 to TRBJ2-7, with D possibly TRBD2 on 5 matching bases. The CDR3 is 14 residues long. V was trimmed by 8 bases and J by 1 base, leaving 15 bases between them. Germline assignment: CDR1 MNHNY and CDR2 SVGAGI (reference sequence). CDR3 amino acids: CASRDQTSSYEQYF. CDR3 DNA: TGTGCCAGCCGGGATCAGACAAGTTCCTACGAGCAGTACTTC.

The V gene is TRBV19, the J gene TRBJ1-1; 7 nucleotides align to TRBD1. The ends lost 5 bases at V and 1 base at J; junction bases unmatched: 7. The CDR3 length is 15 residues. Germline CDR1 reads LNHDA; CDR2 reads SQIVND (reference sequence). DNA of the CDR3: TGTGCCAGTAGTCTCCAGGGGGATAGGAACACTGAAGCTTTCTTT. It encodes CASSLQGDRNTEAFF.

V usage is TRBV27 and J usage is TRBJ2-7; perhaps TRBD2 as D (6 bases). The CDR3 is 15 residues long. Between the trimmed V and J ends, which lost 6 bases and 4 bases, there was a span of 19 bases. Germline V gene sequence: CDR1 MNHEY, CDR2 SMNVEV (reference sequence). CDR3 region: CASSRLGTEAYEQYF. CDR3 DNA sequence: TGTGCCAGCAGCCGCCTCGGGACTGAGGCGTACGAGCAGTACTTC.

This chain connects TRBV2 to TRBJ2-3, with TRBD1 matching over 8 bases. Germline V gene lookup returns CDR1 SNHLY and CDR2 FYNNEI. V trimming: 6 bases; J trimming: 1 base; junction bases outside the gene matches: 12. The CDR3 contains 17 residues. For the CDR3, the DNA is TGTGCCAGCAGGAAAGGTAGCAGGGGGCGGGGCACAGATACGCAGTATTTT. Translating it yields CASRKGSRGRGTDTQYF.

This clone occurred once. The CDR3 region is CASSLAGQGNTEAFF. The DNA of the CDR3 is TGCGCCAGCAGCTTGGCAGGACAGGGGAACACTGAAGCTTTCTTT. This chain joins TRBV5-1 and TRBJ1-1, with 8 bases fitting TRBD1. V shed 0 bases, J shed 1 base, and the junction held 2 bases outside the gene matches. The CDR3 spans 15 residues. Germline values: CDR1 SGHRS, CDR2 YFSETQ.

The chain joins TRBV5-1 to TRBJ2-7; 9 positions match TRBD1. Germline V gives CDR1 SGHRS, CDR2 YFSETQ. J gave up 3 bases and V 0 bases, and 4 bases lay outside the gene matches. The CDR3 covers 15 residues. The CDR3 reads CASSLEQGAIYEQYF. The CDR3 region has the DNA TGCGCCAGCAGCTTGGAACAGGGGGCAATCTACGAGCAGTACTTC.

The CDR3 protein is CASSPWLTARSEKLFF. The CDR3 DNA follows: TGTGCCAGCAGCCCTTGGCTGACAGCACGATCTGAAAAACTGTTTTTT. The J gene is TRBJ1-4, the V gene TRBV5-6, with D perhaps matching TRBD1 (5 bases). CDR3 length equals 16 residues. Germline values: CDR1 SGHDT, CDR2 YYEEEE. Trimming stripped 4 bases from V and 7 bases from J, with 20 bases between.

This clone was seen only a few times. The chain has TRBV7-2 and TRBJ1-5, with D uncertain. Trimming stripped 1 base from V and 1 base from J, with 14 bases between. CDR1 SGHTA and CDR2 FQGNSA come from the germline V gene. There are 17 residues in the CDR3. For the CDR3, the DNA is TGTGCCAGCAGCTTAGATCGGCCGCTAGCCAGCAATCAGCCCCAGCATTTT. Translating it yields CASSLDRPLASNQPQHF. Together with reference TRBV7-2 and TRBJ1-5, the CDR3 gives the full variable domain: GAGVSQSPSNKVTEKGKDVELRCDPISGHTALYWYRQSLGQGLEFLIYFQGNSAPDKSGLPSDRFSAERTGGSVSTLTIQRTQQEDSAVYLCASSLDRPLASNQPQHFGDGTRLSIL.

The chain is built from TRBV2 and TRBJ2-2, with D maybe TRBD2 (6 bases). The germline V gene encodes CDR1 SNHLY and CDR2 FYNNEI. The CDR3 totals 14 residues. V gave up 8 bases and J gave up 5 bases, with 15 bases separating them. In DNA, the CDR3 is TGTGCCAGCCGTCCGGGAGTGAATACCGGGGAGCTGTTTTTT. Its protein is CASRPGVNTGELFF. Using reference TRBV2 and TRBJ2-2 for the parts outside the CDR3, the full variable domain is EPEVTQTPSHQVTQMGQEVILRCVPISNHLYFYWYRQILGQKVEFLVSFYNNEISEKSEIFDDQFSVERPDGSNFTLKIRSTKLEDSAMYFCASRPGVNTGELFFGEGSRLTVL.

The V gene is TRBV27, the J gene TRBJ2-6, with 9 nucleotides matching TRBD1. CDR1 and CDR2 from the germline V gene are MNHEY and SMNVEV (reference sequence). V lost 5 bases to trimming and J lost 0 bases; unmatched junction nucleotides: 8. This CDR3 has 18 amino acids. CDR3 nucleotides: TGTGCCAGCAGTCACCGGACAGGGGCGAACTCTGGGGCCAACGTCCTGACTTTC. Its translation is CASSHRTGANSGANVLTF.

The gene calls are TRBV2 and TRBJ1-1; D perhaps matches TRBD1 (6 bases). The CDR3 contains 14 residues. The V gene lost 5 bases and the J gene lost 5 bases, with 15 bases spanning the gap. Germline values: CDR1 SNHLY, CDR2 FYNNEI. The CDR3 nucleotides are TGTGCCAGCAGTTCTACAGGGATGAGGACTGAAGCTTTCTTT. Translation: CASSSTGMRTEAFF.

This clone has a handful of counts. The chain couples TRBV5-5 to TRBJ2-2; D is uncertain. The germline gives CDR1 SGHKS, CDR2 YYEKEE (reference sequence). V was clipped by 0 bases and J by 7 bases, with 4 bases between them. The CDR3 has 12 residues. CDR3 DNA sequence: TGTGCCAGCAGCTTGGAGAGCGGGGAGCTGTTTTTT. It is translated as CASSLESGELFF.

The V gene is TRBV5-1, the J gene TRBJ2-7; TRBD1 matches at 7 bases. Germline trimming cut 0 bases from V and 7 bases from J; bases unmatched to any gene: 16. Looked up from germline, CDR1 is SGHRS and CDR2 is YFSETQ. The CDR3 loop spans 17 amino acids. Here the CDR3 reads CASSLVTIGTVRKEQYF. The CDR3 bases are TGCGCCAGCAGCTTGGTAACCATCGGGACAGTAAGAAAAGAGCAGTACTTC.

The V and J genes are TRBV11-2 and TRBJ2-4; the match to TRBD2 covers 10 bases. J lost 4 bases, V lost 4 bases, and 10 bases had no gene match. The CDR3 contains 17 residues. Germline values: CDR1 SGHAT, CDR2 FQNNGV. CDR3 amino acids: CASSSYTRTSGKNIQYF. The CDR3 bases are TGTGCCAGCAGCTCCTACACCCGGACTAGCGGTAAAAACATTCAGTACTTC.

This sequence joins TRBV28 and TRBJ2-3; weak D call: TRBD1 (5 bases). V was pared by 2 bases and J by 0 bases, with 9 bases between. Germline V lookup: CDR1 MDHEN, CDR2 SYDVKM. The CDR3 sequence is 15 residues long. The DNA of the CDR3 is TGTGCCAGCAGTTTAAATGGACAAAGCACAGATACGCAGTATTTT. Translating gives CASSLNGQSTDTQYF.

The chain recombines TRBV30 with TRBJ2-7; TRBD2 might be the D (5 bases). Between the trimmed V and J ends, which lost 2 bases and 3 bases, there was a span of 11 bases. In germline, CDR1 is GTSNPN, CDR2 SVGIG (reference sequence). CDR3 length: 13 residues. The CDR3 loop reads CAWSSGVSYEQYF. In DNA form, the CDR3 reads TGTGCCTGGAGTTCCGGGGTGAGCTACGAGCAGTACTTC.

The chain carries TRBV11-3 and TRBJ1-5; the D gene is possibly TRBD1 (5 bases). V shed 1 base and J shed 2 bases, with 15 bases lying between them. Germline lookup yields CDR1 SGHNT and CDR2 YENEEA. The CDR3 has 17 amino acids. Here the CDR3 DNA reads TGTGCCAGCAGCTTAGGCCCCGACAGAACTGGCAATCAGCCCCAGCATTTT. Amino acids: CASSLGPDRTGNQPQHF.